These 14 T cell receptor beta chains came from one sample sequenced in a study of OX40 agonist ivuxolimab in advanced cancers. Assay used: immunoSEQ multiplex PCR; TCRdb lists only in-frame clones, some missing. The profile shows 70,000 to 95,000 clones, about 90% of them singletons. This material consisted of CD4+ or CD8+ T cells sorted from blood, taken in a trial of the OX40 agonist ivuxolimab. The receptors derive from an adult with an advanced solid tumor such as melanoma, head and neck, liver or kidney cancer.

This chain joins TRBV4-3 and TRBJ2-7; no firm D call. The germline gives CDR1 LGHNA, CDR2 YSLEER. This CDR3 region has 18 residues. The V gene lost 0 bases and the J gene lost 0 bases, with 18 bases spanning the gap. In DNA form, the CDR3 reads TGCGCCAGCAGCCAAGAACTGTCGCGGAGCGCGAGCTCCTACGAGCAGTACTTC. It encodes CASSQELSRSASSYEQYF.

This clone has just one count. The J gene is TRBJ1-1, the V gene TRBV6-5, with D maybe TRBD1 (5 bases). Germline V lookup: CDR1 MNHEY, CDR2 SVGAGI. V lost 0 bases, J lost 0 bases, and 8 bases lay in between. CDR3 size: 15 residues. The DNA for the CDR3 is TGTGCCAGCAGTTACTCAGAGGGGATGAACACTGAAGCTTTCTTT. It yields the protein CASSYSEGMNTEAFF.

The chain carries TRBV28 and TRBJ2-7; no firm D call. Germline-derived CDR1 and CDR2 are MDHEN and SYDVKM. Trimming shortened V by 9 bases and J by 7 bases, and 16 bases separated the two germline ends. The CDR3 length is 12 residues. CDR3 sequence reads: CASKLGMGEQYF. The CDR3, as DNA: TGTGCCAGTAAACTTGGTATGGGTGAGCAGTACTTC.

Here the CDR3 DNA reads TGCGCCAGCAGCTTGGGACAGTACACAGATACGCAGTATTTT. Encoded protein: CASSLGQYTDTQYF. V gene TRBV5-1 combines with J gene TRBJ2-3, with D possibly being TRBD1 (5 bases). V was clipped by 0 bases and J by 2 bases, with 7 bases between them. The length of the CDR3 is 14 residues. Germline V CDR1 and CDR2: SGHRS, YFSETQ.

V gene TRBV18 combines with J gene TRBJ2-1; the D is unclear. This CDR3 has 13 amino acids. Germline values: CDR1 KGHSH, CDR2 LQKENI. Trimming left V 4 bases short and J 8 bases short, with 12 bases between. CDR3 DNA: TGTGCCAGCTCACTACCGACTGAAGATGAGCAGTTCTTC. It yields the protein CASSLPTEDEQFF. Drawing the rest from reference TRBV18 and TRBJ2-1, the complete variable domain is NAGVMQNPRHLVRRRGQEARLRCSPMKGHSHVYWYRQLPEEGLKFMVYLQKENIIDESGMPKERFSAEFPKEGPSILRIQQVVRGDSAAYFCASSLPTEDEQFFGPGTRLTVL.

CDR3 sequence: CASSLRLPTPEQYF. The CDR3 DNA is TGTGCCAGCAGCTTACGACTACCCACCCCCGAGCAGTACTTC. The chain uses TRBV7-2 and TRBJ2-7; maybe TRBD2 (5 bases). There are 14 residues in the CDR3. Germline assignment: CDR1 SGHTA and CDR2 FQGNSA. Between the trimmed V and J ends, which lost 2 bases and 6 bases, there was a span of 14 bases.

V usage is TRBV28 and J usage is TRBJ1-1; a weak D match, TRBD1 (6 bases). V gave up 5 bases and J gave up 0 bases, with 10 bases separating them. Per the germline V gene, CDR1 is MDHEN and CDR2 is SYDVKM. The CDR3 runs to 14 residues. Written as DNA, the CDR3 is TGTGCCAGCAGTGAGGGGACATTGAACACTGAAGCTTTCTTT. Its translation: CASSEGTLNTEAFF.

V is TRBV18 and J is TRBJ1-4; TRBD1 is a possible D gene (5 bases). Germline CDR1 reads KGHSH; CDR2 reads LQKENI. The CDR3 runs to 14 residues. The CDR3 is CASARGAANEKLFF. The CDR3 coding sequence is TGTGCGTCGGCGAGGGGCGCGGCTAATGAAAAACTGTTTTTT.

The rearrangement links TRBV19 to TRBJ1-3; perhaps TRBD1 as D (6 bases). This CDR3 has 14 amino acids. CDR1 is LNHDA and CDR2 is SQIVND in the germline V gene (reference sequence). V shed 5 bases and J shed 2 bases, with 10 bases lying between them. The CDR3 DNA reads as TGTGCCAGTAGTGCCCACAGGGCTGGAAACACCATATATTTT. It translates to CASSAHRAGNTIYF.

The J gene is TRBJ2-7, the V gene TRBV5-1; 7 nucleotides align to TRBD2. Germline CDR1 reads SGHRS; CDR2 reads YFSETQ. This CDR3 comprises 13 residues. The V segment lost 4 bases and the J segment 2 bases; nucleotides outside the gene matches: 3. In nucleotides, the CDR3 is TGCGCCAGCAGCCCTAGCGGTCCCTACGAGCAGTACTTC. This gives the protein CASSPSGPYEQYF.

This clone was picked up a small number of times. The CDR3 DNA sequence: TGCACCAGCAGCCAAGATGTCGCTAGAAAGGCAGCCGATCAGCCCCAGCATTTT. Translated, it gives CTSSQDVARKAADQPQHF. The chain combines TRBV1 with TRBJ1-5. TRBV1 is deemed a pseudogene. The CDR3 contains 18 residues.

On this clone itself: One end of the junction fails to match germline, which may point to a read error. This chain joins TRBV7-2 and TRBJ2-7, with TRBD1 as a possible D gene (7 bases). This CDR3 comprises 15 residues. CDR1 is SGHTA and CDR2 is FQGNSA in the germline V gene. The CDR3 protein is CASSSFGTVGGEQHF. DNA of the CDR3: TGTGCCAGCAGCTCCTTTGGGACAGTGGGGGGCGAGCAGCACTTC.

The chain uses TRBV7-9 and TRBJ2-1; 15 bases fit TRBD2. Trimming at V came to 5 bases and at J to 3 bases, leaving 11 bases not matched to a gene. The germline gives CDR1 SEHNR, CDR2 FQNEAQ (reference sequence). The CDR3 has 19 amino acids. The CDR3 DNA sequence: TGTGCCAGCAGCGGACGGACTAGCGGGAGGGACCCGGGCTACAATGAGCAGTTCTTC. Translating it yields CASSGRTSGRDPGYNEQFF.

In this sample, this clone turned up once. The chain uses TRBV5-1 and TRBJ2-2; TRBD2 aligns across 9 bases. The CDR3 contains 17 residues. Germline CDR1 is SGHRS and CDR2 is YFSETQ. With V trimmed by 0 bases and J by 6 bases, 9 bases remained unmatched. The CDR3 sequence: CASSLVAGGPGPGELFF. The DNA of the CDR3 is TGCGCCAGCAGCTTGGTGGCGGGAGGGCCGGGGCCCGGGGAGCTGTTTTTT.